This section outlines one TCR beta chain sequence together with its context. What it recognizes is unknown. CDR1 MNHEY and CDR2 SVGAGI come from the germline V gene. The V end lost 2 bases, the J end lost 7 bases, and 14 bases lay between the germline ends. This CDR3 is 15 amino acids long. This sample stems from a study of T cell responses to AZD1222 COVID-19 vaccine. General observations from the study: Most donors were white British and more were female, and clonal diversity was possibly underestimated. Seropositive at baseline were only a handful of AZD1222 recipients. Increased Spike-specific TCR breadth and depth were observed after two AZD1222 doses.

The protocol was immunoSEQ multiplex PCR, while the TCRdb copy is restricted to in-frame clones and leaves out a portion. The table shows about 160,000 clones, with around 93% occurring only once. The rearrangement uses TRBV6-5 and TRBJ1-4, with D unclear. The sample in question was peripheral blood, obtained 28 days after the second AZD1222 dose. This TCR was recovered from an adult who received the AZD1222 COVID-19 vaccine. CDR3 loop: CASSYLSGRSEKLFF. In DNA, the CDR3 is TGTGCCAGCAGTTACCTCAGCGGGAGGTCTGAAAAACTGTTTTTT.